Listed here are 20 T cell receptor beta chains from one sample, sequenced in a study of T cells in Graves' hyperthyroidism and ophthalmopathy. RNA transcripts yielded amplified TCR beta CDR3 regions. The TCR CDR3 first-round RT-PCR relied on the HTBI primer set. TCRdb analysed the multiplex PCR reads with MiXCR anew, one entry per CDR3 protein. The profile shows around 450,000 distinct CDR3 sequences, 15% to 19% of them singletons. Material for sequencing was blood. The origin of the receptors is a woman aged 18 to 35 with Graves' hyperthyroidism.

The V gene is TRBV4-1, the J gene TRBJ2-1; D may correspond to TRBD1 or TRBD2 (5 bases each). The CDR3 is 15 residues long. Looked up from germline, CDR1 is MGHRA and CDR2 is YSYEKL. Trimming took off 2 bases at V and 6 bases at J, with 14 bases between the two ends. Here the CDR3 reads CASSQKSGRINEQFF. DNA for the CDR3: TGCGCCAGCAGCCAAAAGTCGGGACGGATCAATGAGCAGTTCTTC.

This clonotype was counted between two and nine times. The rearrangement joins TRBV5-1 to TRBJ1-6; TRBD1 aligns across 9 bases. The CDR3 consists of 14 residues. The trim removed 0 bases at V and 12 bases at J, leaving 4 bases unmatched. The germline V gene encodes CDR1 SGHRS and CDR2 YFSETQ. For the CDR3, the DNA is TGCGCCAGCAGCTTGGAAGACAGGGGGGGACCCCTCCACTTT. This gives the protein CASSLEDRGGPLHF.

As to this clonotype: This sequence may be a read error, since a much larger clone differs from it by one base. The V and J genes are TRBV6-5 and TRBJ1-5; D is possibly TRBD1 (6 bases). This CDR3 spans 15 amino acids. Trimming stripped 4 bases from V and 1 base from J, with 11 bases between. CDR1 and CDR2 (germline): MNHEY, SVGAGI. CDR3 in amino acids: CASSSVTGSNQPQHF. Here the CDR3 DNA reads TGTGCCAGCAGTTCGGTAACAGGGAGCAATCAGCCCCAGCATTTT.

As regards this clonotype: It may be a read error: a sequence one base away is much more abundant. The conserved phenylalanine or tryptophan normally closing the CDR3 is absent here, so this likely arose from a read error. The chain is built from TRBV30 and TRBJ1-3; maybe TRBD1 (5 bases). CDR3 size: 14 residues. Germline V gene data show CDR1 as GTSNPN and CDR2 as SVGIG (reference sequence). With 0 bases removed from V and 2 bases from J, the gap between germline ends came to 8 bases. The CDR3 protein is CAWSVGGAGNTIYS. The CDR3 nucleotides are TGTGCCTGGAGTGTGGGGGGGGCTGGAAACACCATATATTCT.

The table lists this clonotype with many counts. This chain uses TRBV5-1 with TRBJ2-4; TRBD1 matches at 8 bases. The CDR3 consists of 16 residues. Germline-derived CDR1 and CDR2 are SGHRS and YFSETQ. V trimming: 2 bases; J trimming: 8 bases; junction bases outside the gene matches: 12. CDR3 sequence (DNA): TGCGCCAGCAGCTTAAGCGGACAGGGAAAATGGGACATTCAGTACTTC. Its translation is CASSLSGQGKWDIQYF.

This clonotype was seen at least ten times. The chain couples TRBV20-1 to TRBJ2-2; D uncertain. The V gene's germline CDR1 is DFQATT and CDR2 SNEGSKA (reference sequence). The length of the CDR3 is 13 residues. Between the trimmed V and J ends, which lost 0 bases and 4 bases, there was a span of 6 bases. Here the CDR3 DNA reads TGCAGTGCTAGAGAAGTAGTCACCGGGGAGCTGTTTTTT. It codes for CSAREVVTGELFF.

The rearrangement links TRBV29-1 to TRBJ2-7; D assignment may be TRBD1 or TRBD2 (5 bases each). The CDR3 is 13 residues long. V was clipped by 6 bases and J by 6 bases, with 18 bases between them. Germline CDR1 is SQVTM and CDR2 is ANQGSEA. The CDR3 loop is CSVEKGTPLEQYF. The CDR3 DNA is TGCAGCGTCGAAAAGGGGACCCCCCTCGAGCAGTACTTC.

This clonotype was seen many times. The CDR3 sequence: CASSQGGQGADTQYF. CDR3 nucleotides: TGCGCCAGCAGCCAAGGAGGACAGGGAGCAGATACGCAGTATTTT. The chain recombines TRBV4-1 with TRBJ2-3; TRBD1 agrees at 8 bases. With 1 base clipped from V and 4 bases from J, the junction kept 4 bases outside the gene matches. Germline loops: CDR1 MGHRA, CDR2 YSYEKL. This CDR3 region has 15 residues.

The table lists this clonotype with many counts. The rearrangement links TRBV6-1 to TRBJ2-7, with TRBD1 as a possible D gene (5 bases). Germline-derived CDR1 and CDR2 are MNHNS and SASEGT. The CDR3 consists of 14 residues. V was cut by 5 bases and J by 2 bases, with 13 bases left in between. The CDR3 reads CASSSRRQTYEQYF. The CDR3 nucleotides read TGTGCCAGCAGTTCCCGCCGACAGACCTACGAGCAGTACTTC.

A single count supports this clonotype. The gene calls are TRBV30 and TRBJ2-1, with 8 nucleotides matching TRBD1. Germline CDR1 reads GTSNPN; CDR2 reads SVGIG (reference sequence). Trimming cost V 1 base and J 5 bases; bases outside gene matches: 4. The length of the CDR3 is 14 residues. This CDR3 is CAWSGGQGNNEQFF. In DNA, the CDR3 is TGTGCCTGGAGTGGAGGACAGGGCAACAATGAGCAGTTCTTC.

This clonotype was seen repeatedly, ten times or more. This rearrangement joins TRBV30 to TRBJ2-7; D not certain. This CDR3 contains 14 residues. Germline CDR1 reads GTSNPN; CDR2 reads SVGIG (reference sequence). V was pared by 4 bases and J by 0 bases, with 13 bases between. CDR3 coding DNA: TGTGCCTGGACTAGAATGTTGGACTCCTACGAGCAGTACTTC. Translated, it gives CAWTRMLDSYEQYF.

This clonotype was observed at least ten times. V gene TRBV5-5 combines with J gene TRBJ1-5, with 7 bases identical to TRBD1. After removal of 1 base from V and 5 bases from J, the junction contained 9 bases not matched to a gene. The V gene's germline CDR1 is SGHKS and CDR2 YYEKEE (reference sequence). CDR3 length equals 16 residues. In nucleotides, the CDR3 is TGTGCCAGCAGCTTGTTCGGGGACAGAGGGGATCAGCCCCAGCATTTT. It yields the protein CASSLFGDRGDQPQHF.

In its sample, this clonotype was seen many times. This chain links TRBV7-8 with TRBJ2-1; possibly TRBD2 for D (6 bases). The CDR3 length is 19 residues. Looked up from germline, CDR1 is SGHVS and CDR2 is FQNEAQ. Trimming took 1 base from V and 0 from J, leaving 19 bases between them. The CDR3 region is CASSLGSPRETSSYNEQFF. As DNA, the CDR3 is TGTGCCAGCAGCTTAGGAAGCCCTCGGGAGACGAGCTCCTACAATGAGCAGTTCTTC. The whole variable domain, filled in from reference TRBV7-8 and TRBJ2-1, reads GAGVSQSPRYKVAKRGQDVALRCDPISGHVSLFWYQQALGQGPEFLTYFQNEAQLDKSGLPSDRFFAERPEGSVSTLKIQRTQQEDSAVYLCASSLGSPRETSSYNEQFFGPGTRLTVL.

Only a few counts were recorded for this clonotype. This chain connects TRBV6-6 to TRBJ2-1; D may match TRBD1 or TRBD2 (6 bases each). The CDR3 has 17 residues. Germline CDR1 is MNHNY and CDR2 is SVGAGI (reference sequence). Deletions cut 0 bases from V and 2 bases from J, with 14 bases between. The CDR3 loop reads CASSYSGAGSTYNEQFF. CDR3 in DNA: TGTGCCAGCAGTTACTCGGGGGCGGGGTCCACCTACAATGAGCAGTTCTTC.

This clonotype was detected many times. The chain links TRBV24-1 to TRBJ2-3, with no clear D. The V gene lost 4 bases and the J gene lost 4 bases, with 11 bases spanning the gap. The germline gives CDR1 KGHDR, CDR2 SFDVKD. The CDR3 length is 14 residues. CDR3 in DNA: TGTGCCACCAGTGACCCCATAGGGTCAGATACGCAGTATTTT. It codes for CATSDPIGSDTQYF.

In its sample, this clonotype was seen many times. The rearrangement uses TRBV15 and TRBJ2-3; possibly TRBD1 or TRBD2 for D (6 bases each). V dropped 1 base and J dropped 2 bases, with 13 bases sitting between them. CDR1 and CDR2 (germline): LNHNV, YYDKDF (reference sequence). The CDR3 consists of 16 residues. CDR3 amino acids: CATSRGGAANTDTQYF. The CDR3 DNA reads as TGTGCCACCAGCAGAGGGGGGGCCGCAAACACAGATACGCAGTATTTT. The full variable domain, its missing parts supplied by reference TRBV15 and TRBJ2-3, is DAMVIQNPRYQVTQFGKPVTLSCSQTLNHNVMYWYQQKSSQAPKLLFHYYDKDFNNEADTPDNFQSRRPNTSFCFLDIRSPGLGDTAMYLCATSRGGAANTDTQYFGPGTRLTVL.

This clonotype came up once. J is TRBJ1-5 and V is TRBV4-1; unclear D gene. The CDR3 is 16 amino acids. The V and J ends lost 4 bases and 1 base respectively, with 14 bases between them. Germline CDR1 and CDR2: MGHRA and YSYEKL. CDR3 nucleotide sequence: TGCGCCAGCAGCCCAGTGGACGGAACAAGCAATCAGCCCCAGCATTTT. It codes for CASSPVDGTSNQPQHF.

This clonotype was counted ten times or more. The chain recombines TRBV5-1 with TRBJ2-3; a weak D match, TRBD2 (5 bases). Germline CDR1 and CDR2: SGHRS and YFSETQ. The CDR3 covers 16 residues. Deletions cut 4 bases from V and 0 bases from J, with 15 bases between. The CDR3 spells CASSPDSRGSTDTQYF. In nucleotides, the CDR3 is TGCGCCAGCAGCCCGGACTCCCGTGGGAGCACAGATACGCAGTATTTT.

At least ten counts were recorded for this clonotype. A read error may account for a junction end that differs from germline. The gene calls are TRBV7-7 and TRBJ2-5, with 8 bases lining up with TRBD2. The CDR3 has 15 amino acids. Germline V CDR1 and CDR2: SSHAT, FNYEAQ (reference sequence). For the CDR3, the DNA is TGTGCTAGCAGCGTTAGCGGGGTGCTCCAAGAGACCCAGTACTTC. As protein: CASSVSGVLQETQYF. Variable domain in full (rest from reference TRBV7-7 and TRBJ2-5): GAGVSQSPRYKVTKRGQDVTLRCDPISSHATLYWYQQALGQGPEFLTYFNYEAQPDKSGLPSDRFSAERPEGSISTLTIQRTEQRDSAMYRCASSVSGVLQETQYFGPGTRLLVL.

This clonotype has ten or more counts. This rearrangement joins TRBV2 to TRBJ2-3; D is unresolved. From germline, CDR1 is SNHLY and CDR2 FYNNEI. This CDR3 comprises 13 residues. The V end was cut by 5 bases, the J end by 2 bases, with 8 bases between. The chain's CDR3 is CASSQAYTDTQYF. CDR3 nucleotide sequence: TGTGCCAGCAGTCAGGCGTACACAGATACGCAGTATTTT.